This T cell receptor (beta chain) was sequenced for a study of beta chain features in type 1 diabetes. This clone came up many times. Isolated RNA was reverse transcribed in full, so expressed TCRB transcripts were sequenced. Produced via immunoSEQ multiplex PCR; TCRdb's table is partial and in-frame only. The table shows 200,000 to 250,000 clones, with 25% to 30% occurring only once. The CDR3 runs 16 residues. Trimming took 5 bases from V and 3 from J; bases not matched to a gene: 7. CDR1 and CDR2 from the germline V gene are SGHAT and FQNNGV. The sample consisted of central memory CD4+ T cells from blood. The V gene is TRBV11-2, the J gene TRBJ2-1, with TRBD2 matching 10 bases. The TCR was taken from a man aged 25 to 40 in good health. CDR3 DNA sequence: TGTGCCAGCAGCGCTCGACTAGCGGGCATCTACAATGAGCAGTTCTTC. Residues: CASSARLAGIYNEQFF.